This T cell receptor (beta chain) came from a study of blood T cell repertoires in COVID-19. About the study: COVID-19 samples, acute and convalescent, were from the United States, Italy and Spain.

Original processing methods: Amplification of reference gene primers provided the estimated nucleated cell counts. Data came from immunoSEQ multiplex PCR; TCRdb stores just in-frame clones and leaves some out. V and J calls and clone size are as listed in that table; D and trimming were resolved from the DNA. The sample lists some 320,000 clones, 65% to 90% occurring once. The V gene lost 7 bases and the J gene lost 4 bases, with 16 bases spanning the gap. The CDR3 covers 14 residues. Per the germline V gene, CDR1 is MNHEY and CDR2 is SVGEGT. The TCR originated in a human donor in a cohort sampled during active COVID-19. V usage is TRBV6-2 or TRBV6-3 and J usage is TRBJ1-2; D remains unclear. Sequenced material: peripheral blood. This CDR3 is CASNPLSGVYGYTF. Written as DNA, the CDR3 is TGTGCCAGCAACCCTCTTTCCGGGGTCTATGGCTACACCTTC.